One and the same sample provided the 19 T cell receptor beta chains below, sequenced in a study of T cells in Graves' hyperthyroidism and ophthalmopathy (dated by TCRdb to about 2019). Receptors were amplified or captured by multiplex PCR. The run used an Illumina HiSeq 2000. Amplification of TCR beta CDR3 regions was carried out from RNA transcripts. For the first round of RT-PCR on the TCR CDR3, the HTBI primer set was used together with the Qiagen OneStep RT-PCR kit. Through fastp at Q25 and MiXCR, TCRdb rebuilt clones from the public reads, retaining in-frame beta chains. Merged by CDR3 protein, the rows form single entries marked with the most common genes and DNA. The sample table holds roughly 580,000 distinct CDR3 sequences, of which approximately 15% were seen once. The ten largest clones add up to almost 6% of the sample. The sample taken for sequencing was blood. Receptor source: a woman aged 30 to 39 with Graves' hyperthyroidism that later progressed to Graves' ophthalmopathy.

The CDR3 region is CAWSHRSAEQYF. The CDR3 DNA is TGTGCCTGGAGCCACAGGTCGGCCGAGCAGTACTTC. The chain links TRBV30 to TRBJ2-7; a weak D match, TRBD1 (5 bases). The CDR3 length is 12 residues. The germline V gene has CDR1 GTSNPN and CDR2 SVGIG (reference sequence). V was trimmed by 3 bases and J by 6 bases, leaving 12 bases between them.

This clonotype was counted a few times. This chain uses TRBV4-1 with TRBJ2-1; TRBD2 agrees at 12 bases. The CDR3 is made up of 17 amino acids. J was trimmed by 9 bases and V by 0 bases; bases with no gene match: 9. The germline V gene encodes CDR1 MGHRA and CDR2 YSYEKL. The CDR3 region is CASSQDRLAGGGIEQFF. For the CDR3, the DNA is TGCGCCAGCAGCCAAGATCGGCTAGCGGGAGGGGGGATTGAGCAGTTCTTC.

This clonotype was observed many times. The chain is built from TRBV6-1 and TRBJ2-7; 8 bases fit TRBD2. Germline V gives CDR1 MNHNS, CDR2 SASEGT. This CDR3 comprises 15 residues. J was trimmed by 2 bases and V by 7 bases; bases with no gene match: 10. CDR3 sequence reads: CASKRAGVRAYEQYF. The CDR3 DNA reads as TGTGCCAGCAAGCGAGCGGGAGTTAGAGCCTACGAGCAGTACTTC.

This clonotype has at least ten counts. V usage is TRBV27 and J usage is TRBJ2-1; 9 bases match TRBD1. This CDR3 contains 15 residues. V was pared by 6 bases and J by 4 bases, with 7 bases of the junction left unmatched. Germline CDR1 and CDR2: MNHEY and SMNVEV (reference sequence). CDR3 amino acids: CASSTGTGPYNEQFF. Written as DNA, the CDR3 is TGTGCCAGCAGCACCGGGACAGGGCCTTACAATGAGCAGTTCTTC.

Only a few counts were recorded for this clonotype. The chain has TRBV2 and TRBJ1-6; 9 bases match TRBD1. Germline-derived CDR1 and CDR2 are SNHLY and FYNNEI. This CDR3 is 14 amino acids long. Trimming cost V 6 bases and J 9 bases; bases outside gene matches: 6. CDR3 nucleotides: TGTGCCAGCAGGGGACAGGGTTTGGTTTCACCCCTCCACTTT. It translates to CASRGQGLVSPLHF.

This clonotype has at least ten counts. The chain combines TRBV9 with TRBJ2-1; 9 bases line up with TRBD1. This CDR3 spans 16 amino acids. The V gene's germline CDR1 is SGDLS and CDR2 YYNGEE. J lost 2 bases, V lost 3 bases, and 6 bases had no gene match. The CDR3 DNA reads as TGTGCCAGCAGCGAATCCGGGACAGGGACCTACAATGAGCAGTTCTTC. This translates into CASSESGTGTYNEQFF. The full variable domain, with the rest looked up from reference TRBV9 and TRBJ2-1, is DSGVTQTPKHLITATGQRVTLRCSPRSGDLSVYWYQQSLDQGLQFLIQYYNGEERAKGNILERFSAQQFPDLHSELNLSSLELGDSALYFCASSESGTGTYNEQFFGPGTRLTVL.

Ten or more counts support this clonotype. The chain uses TRBV7-9 and TRBJ2-5, with TRBD1 matching 8 bases. Germline-derived CDR1 and CDR2 are SEHNR and FQNEAQ (reference sequence). The CDR3 extends over 16 amino acids. Trimming removed 5 bases from V and 4 bases from J; junction bases left unmatched: 12. The CDR3: CASSEKSWTGRETQYF. Written as DNA, the CDR3 is TGTGCCAGCAGCGAAAAGAGTTGGACAGGGAGAGAGACCCAGTACTTC.

The chain is built from TRBV4-2 and TRBJ1-2; D is ambiguous. Germline assignment: CDR1 LGHNA and CDR2 YNFKEQ. Between the trimmed V and J ends, which lost 1 base and 8 bases, there was a span of 11 bases. CDR3 length: 13 residues. The DNA of the CDR3 is TGTGCCAGCAGCCAAGGCCCCCCGGGGGGCTACACCTTC. Translation: CASSQGPPGGYTF.

The chain couples TRBV19 to TRBJ2-3, with D perhaps matching TRBD2 (5 bases). This CDR3 region has 13 residues. V was trimmed by 5 bases and J by 9 bases, leaving 15 bases between them. CDR1 LNHDA and CDR2 SQIVND come from the germline V gene (reference sequence). CDR3 sequence: CASSLRAGETQYF. CDR3 DNA: TGTGCCAGTAGTCTCCGGGCCGGGGAAACGCAGTATTTT.

J is TRBJ2-7 and V is TRBV15; a weak D match, TRBD1 (5 bases). The length of the CDR3 is 13 residues. V was pared by 0 bases and J by 6 bases, with 9 bases between. Germline V lookup: CDR1 LNHNV, CDR2 YYDKDF (reference sequence). This CDR3 is CATSRDTGGEQYF. The CDR3 DNA follows: TGTGCCACCAGCAGAGATACAGGCGGCGAGCAGTACTTC.

This chain links TRBV9 with TRBJ1-4, with D perhaps TRBD1 (6 bases). The V and J ends lost 6 bases and 8 bases respectively, with 20 bases between them. CDR1 is SGDLS, CDR2 YYNGEE, per germline. CDR3 length: 15 amino acids. CDR3 protein: CASTLGGGLGEKLFF. CDR3 DNA sequence: TGTGCCAGCACCCTGGGGGGCGGGCTTGGGGAAAAACTGTTTTTT.

This clonotype was observed many times. V gene TRBV7-2 combines with J gene TRBJ1-5; D unclear. This CDR3 comprises 13 residues. V dropped 9 bases and J dropped 0 bases, with 9 bases sitting between them. Germline CDR1 is SGHTA and CDR2 is FQGNSA. As DNA, the CDR3 is TGTGCCAGTGGGGTTTATAGCAATCAGCCCCAGCATTTT. Translated: CASGVYSNQPQHF.

In this sample, this clonotype turned up many times. This chain joins TRBV28 and TRBJ1-3; 8 bases agree with TRBD1. The CDR3 runs 15 residues. The V gene end was trimmed by 5 bases and the J gene end by 8 bases; junction bases not matched to a gene: 11. Germline values: CDR1 MDHEN, CDR2 SYDVKM. The CDR3 bases are TGTGCCAGCAGTGAACCTTGGACAGGGAGGGACACCATATATTTT. Encoded protein: CASSEPWTGRDTIYF.

In its sample, this clonotype was seen a few times. The chain carries TRBV24-1 and TRBJ2-1; perhaps TRBD1 as D (6 bases). Trimming pared 3 bases from V and 10 bases from J, leaving 12 bases between. This CDR3 is 13 amino acids long. In germline, CDR1 is KGHDR, CDR2 SFDVKD. The CDR3 loop reads CATSDPPGDEQFF. The CDR3 DNA reads as TGTGCCACCAGTGATCCACCAGGGGACGAGCAGTTCTTC.

This clonotype was detected many times. This chain links TRBV27 with TRBJ1-2; TRBD1 agrees at 8 bases. Germline V gives CDR1 MNHEY, CDR2 SMNVEV (reference sequence). Unmatched junction bases numbered 1, after V lost 3 bases and J lost 7 bases. This CDR3 has 12 residues. This CDR3 reads CASSLTGVGYTF. The CDR3, as DNA: TGTGCCAGCAGTTTGACAGGGGTTGGCTACACCTTC.

This clonotype was counted many times. The chain recombines TRBV12-3 or TRBV12-4 with TRBJ1-1; D call uncertain. The CDR3 runs 14 residues. The V end was cut by 3 bases, the J end by 3 bases, with 11 bases between. CDR3 sequence (DNA): TGTGCCAGCAGTTTTAAAGGAAGGGACACTGAAGCTTTCTTT. Translation gives CASSFKGRDTEAFF.

This clonotype has more than one count but fewer than ten. V is TRBV12-3 or TRBV12-4 and J is TRBJ2-7; possible D gene TRBD2, 6 bases. V was pared by 8 bases and J by 2 bases, with 16 bases between. The CDR3 is 14 residues long. The CDR3 spells CASSTSGLPYEQYF. CDR3 nucleotide sequence: TGTGCCAGCTCGACCTCGGGACTGCCCTACGAGCAGTACTTC.

This clonotype came up many times. V is TRBV2 and J is TRBJ2-2; 14 bases map to TRBD2. The germline V gene has CDR1 SNHLY and CDR2 FYNNEI. The trim removed 7 bases at V and 3 bases at J, leaving 4 bases unmatched. This CDR3 comprises 16 residues. For the CDR3, the DNA is TGTGCCAGCACCCCGGGACTAGCGGGAGACACCGGGGAGCTGTTTTTT. Translation gives CASTPGLAGDTGELFF.

This clonotype turned up a few times. The chain carries TRBV29-1 and TRBJ2-3; a weak D match, TRBD2 (6 bases). Per the germline V gene, CDR1 is SQVTM and CDR2 is ANQGSEA. V gave up 6 bases and J gave up 2 bases, with 15 bases separating them. The CDR3 has 14 residues. In nucleotides, the CDR3 is TGCAGCGTCCGACTTAGCGGATACACAGATACGCAGTATTTT. Its translation is CSVRLSGYTDTQYF.